One sample yielded the 31 T cell receptor beta chains listed below, sequenced in a study of blood T cell repertoires in COVID-19. The table came from immunoSEQ multiplex PCR; TCRdb's copy has only in-frame clones and leaves some out. The sample has 190,000 or so clones, about 81% seen once; the top ten hold approximately 8.7%. Sequenced sample: PBMCs or T cells enriched from blood (not recorded which). These receptors were obtained from a man in his forties who had recovered from COVID-19.

This clone came up many times. The chain is built from TRBV7-9 and TRBJ2-5; 8 bases line up with TRBD2. The trim removed 8 bases at V and 5 bases at J, leaving 7 bases unmatched. Germline assignment: CDR1 SEHNR and CDR2 FQNEAQ (reference sequence). This CDR3 comprises 13 residues. CDR3 region: CASSPGGAETQYF. The CDR3 DNA sequence: TGTGCCAGCTCTCCGGGGGGGGCTGAGACCCAGTACTTC.

The V gene is TRBV11-2, the J gene TRBJ2-7, with D tentatively TRBD2 (6 bases). The V and J ends lost 5 bases and 2 bases respectively, with 10 bases between them. This CDR3 is 13 amino acids long. Germline CDR1 reads SGHAT; CDR2 reads FQNNGV. This CDR3 is CASSRDLTYEQYF. The CDR3 DNA reads TGTGCCAGCAGCCGGGACTTAACCTACGAGCAGTACTTC.

V is TRBV24-1 and J is TRBJ2-7; 9 positions agree with TRBD1. The CDR3 contains 17 residues. CDR1 KGHDR and CDR2 SFDVKD come from the germline V gene. V dropped 4 bases and J dropped 4; count of bases not matched to a gene: 13. The CDR3 DNA reads as TGTGCCACCAGTGAGGGGACAGGGTCCCTGGCAGCGTACGAGCAGTACTTC. Translating it yields CATSEGTGSLAAYEQYF.

The rearrangement links TRBV24-1 to TRBJ1-2; 7 bases match TRBD1. The V gene end was trimmed by 3 bases and the J gene end by 8 bases; junction bases not matched to a gene: 5. This CDR3 is 13 amino acids long. CDR1 and CDR2 (germline): KGHDR, SFDVKD. CDR3 nucleotides: TGTGCCACCAGTGATGGGCAGGGACAGGGCTACACCTTC. Residues: CATSDGQGQGYTF.

The rearrangement links TRBV11-2 to TRBJ2-1; 11 nucleotides align to TRBD2. V gave up 3 bases and J gave up 10 bases; unmatched junction bases: 14. CDR1 is SGHAT, CDR2 FQNNGV, per germline. This CDR3 has 17 residues. CDR3 amino acids: CASSLGSGTSGSREQFF. CDR3 coding DNA: TGTGCCAGCAGCTTGGGATCCGGGACTAGCGGTAGCAGGGAGCAGTTCTTC.

As to this clone: Different DNA sequences within this sample yield the same CDR3. This chain links TRBV10-3 with TRBJ2-3; 11 nucleotides align to TRBD2. The CDR3 runs to 15 residues. V was pared by 4 bases and J by 3 bases, with 3 bases of the junction left unmatched. Germline values: CDR1 ENHRY, CDR2 SYGVKD. CDR3 protein: CAISVGTSGTDTQYF. CDR3 bases: TGTGCCATCAGTGTTGGGACTAGCGGTACAGATACGCAGTATTTT.

This chain connects TRBV2 to TRBJ1-4; possible D gene TRBD1, 5 bases. The CDR3 consists of 14 residues. Trimming took 8 bases from V and 6 from J, leaving 16 bases between them. CDR1 SNHLY and CDR2 FYNNEI come from the germline V gene. The CDR3: CASLSGRWDEKLFF. CDR3 coding DNA: TGTGCCAGCCTCTCAGGGAGGTGGGATGAAAAACTGTTTTTT.

The chain employs TRBV18 and TRBJ2-7; 8 bases are shared with TRBD2. V dropped 1 base and J dropped 3; count of bases not matched to a gene: 5. Germline lookup yields CDR1 KGHSH and CDR2 LQKENI. The CDR3 is made up of 15 amino acids. The DNA of the CDR3 is TGTGCCAGCTCACCACGTTTAGCGGGGCTCTACGAGCAGTACTTC. This encodes CASSPRLAGLYEQYF.

V gene TRBV24-1 combines with J gene TRBJ2-7; D not certain. The germline V and J ends were trimmed by 4 bases and 2 bases, with 11 bases remaining between them. CDR3 length equals 14 residues. Germline lookup yields CDR1 KGHDR and CDR2 SFDVKD. The chain's CDR3 is CATSDSALPYEQYF. CDR3 coding DNA: TGTGCCACCAGTGACTCCGCGCTCCCCTACGAGCAGTACTTC.

The CDR3 loop is CASSEYDQGRLSYEQYF. The DNA for the CDR3 is TGTGCCAGCAGTGAATATGATCAGGGCCGGTTATCCTACGAGCAGTACTTC. The V and J genes are TRBV6-1 and TRBJ2-7; D is possibly TRBD1 (5 bases). The germline CDR1 and CDR2 sequences are MNHNS and SASEGT. The CDR3 sequence is 17 residues long. V lost 2 bases and J 1 base, leaving 18 bases between the germline ends.

The J gene is TRBJ1-2, the V gene TRBV9; tentatively, D is TRBD1 (6 bases). Trimming cost V 0 bases and J 8 bases, with 14 bases left between them. CDR1 and CDR2 from the germline V gene are SGDLS and YYNGEE. This CDR3 has 14 residues. CDR3 DNA: TGTGCCAGCAGCGTAGCCCAGGGGATATACGGCTACACCTTC. Protein: CASSVAQGIYGYTF.

The rearrangement uses TRBV11-2 and TRBJ2-5, with D unresolved. Trimming pared 5 bases from V and 7 bases from J, leaving 14 bases between. CDR3 size: 13 residues. Germline V CDR1 and CDR2: SGHAT, FQNNGV. The CDR3, as DNA: TGTGCCAGCAGCCCCGGATTGGGCTGGACCCAGTACTTC. Its protein product is CASSPGLGWTQYF. Full variable domain (missing parts from reference TRBV11-2 and TRBJ2-5): EAGVAQSPRYKIIEKRQSVAFWCNPISGHATLYWYQQILGQGPKLLIQFQNNGVVDDSQLPKDRFSAERLKGVDSTLKIQPAKLEDSAVYLCASSPGLGWTQYFGPGTRLLVL.

V is TRBV10-3 and J is TRBJ1-2, with 10 positions matching TRBD1. Germline CDR1 and CDR2: ENHRY and SYGVKD. The V gene end was trimmed by 5 bases and the J gene end by 2 bases; junction bases not matched to a gene: 2. The CDR3 extends over 14 amino acids. The CDR3 region has the DNA TGTGCCATCAGTAGGACAGGGGGGAACTATGGCTACACCTTC. Amino acid sequence: CAISRTGGNYGYTF.

The chain uses TRBV5-8 and TRBJ1-5; tentative D call: TRBD1 (6 bases). The ends were cut back, 6 bases at V and 5 bases at J, with 21 bases in the middle. The CDR3 extends over 16 amino acids. CDR1 is SGHTS, CDR2 YDEGEE, per germline. This CDR3 reads CASTLLPGHRDQPQHF. The CDR3 nucleotides read TGTGCCAGCACCCTCTTACCGGGACATAGGGATCAGCCCCAGCATTTT. The whole variable domain, filled in from reference TRBV5-8 and TRBJ1-5, reads EAGVTQSPTHLIKTRGQQATLRCSPISGHTSVYWYQQALGLGLQFLLWYDEGEERNRGNFPPRFSGRQFPNYSSELNVNALELEDSALYLCASTLLPGHRDQPQHFGDGTRLSIL.

For this clone: Other nucleotide sequences in the sample specify the same CDR3. The chain combines TRBV28 with TRBJ2-7, with D hard to call. The V end lost 1 base, the J end lost 4 bases, and 8 bases lay between the germline ends. CDR1 and CDR2 (germline): MDHEN, SYDVKM. CDR3 length: 13 residues. The CDR3 protein is CASSLSRGYEQYF. The CDR3 coding sequence is TGTGCCAGCAGTTTATCTCGAGGATACGAGCAGTACTTC.

The CDR3 DNA follows: TGTGCCAGCTCACCGCCTTCGGGACAGAACAATCAGCCCCAGCATTTT. Protein product: CASSPPSGQNNQPQHF. The chain joins TRBV18 to TRBJ1-5; 7 bases agree with TRBD1. V gave up 3 bases and J gave up 3 bases; unmatched junction bases: 8. CDR3 length: 16 residues. Germline values: CDR1 KGHSH, CDR2 LQKENI. The full variable domain, in which reference TRBV18 and TRBJ1-5 provide the parts outside the CDR3, is NAGVMQNPRHLVRRRGQEARLRCSPMKGHSHVYWYRQLPEEGLKFMVYLQKENIIDESGMPKERFSAEFPKEGPSILRIQQVVRGDSAAYFCASSPPSGQNNQPQHFGDGTRLSIL.

The chain has TRBV19 and TRBJ1-6; possibly TRBD1 for D (5 bases). CDR1 and CDR2 (germline): LNHDA, SQIVND (reference sequence). CDR3 length: 14 residues. V shed 7 bases and J shed 9 bases, with 16 bases lying between them. The DNA for the CDR3 is TGTGCCAGTAACCAAGGGCAGGGAAGTTCACCCCTCCACTTT. Its translation is CASNQGQGSSPLHF.

This sequence joins TRBV12-3 or TRBV12-4 and TRBJ2-5; D is uncertain. With 1 base removed from V and 4 bases from J, the gap between germline ends came to 4 bases. The CDR3 totals 12 residues. The CDR3, as DNA: TGTGCCAGCAGTTTAGACACAGAGACCCAGTACTTC. Amino acids: CASSLDTETQYF.

The chain recombines TRBV7-6 with TRBJ2-7; D is unclear. The CDR3 extends over 15 amino acids. The germline CDR1 and CDR2 sequences are SGHVS and FNYEAQ. V was pared by 1 base and J by 3 bases, with 13 bases between. CDR3 sequence: CASSLGPGSNYEQYF. In nucleotides, the CDR3 is TGTGCCAGCAGCTTAGGCCCAGGATCGAACTACGAGCAGTACTTC.

V and J are TRBV9 and TRBJ2-6, with D perhaps TRBD1 (5 bases). Trimming left V 1 base short and J 2 bases short, with 7 bases between. The CDR3 loop spans 15 amino acids. The germline V gene encodes CDR1 SGDLS and CDR2 YYNGEE. The CDR3 here is CASSVQGTGANVLTF. CDR3 DNA sequence: TGTGCCAGCAGCGTACAGGGAACTGGGGCCAACGTCCTGACTTTC. Combining the CDR3 with reference TRBV9 and TRBJ2-6 gives the whole variable domain DSGVTQTPKHLITATGQRVTLRCSPRSGDLSVYWYQQSLDQGLQFLIQYYNGEERAKGNILERFSAQQFPDLHSELNLSSLELGDSALYFCASSVQGTGANVLTFGAGSRLTVL.

This chain uses TRBV5-1 with TRBJ1-2, with TRBD1 matching over 11 bases. Germline values: CDR1 SGHRS, CDR2 YFSETQ. Trimming cost V 4 bases and J 4 bases; bases outside gene matches: 6. There are 15 residues in the CDR3. The CDR3 bases are TGCGCCAGCAGCGCGTCCGGGACAGGGGGCTATGGCTACACCTTC. Amino acid sequence: CASSASGTGGYGYTF.

The CDR3 spells CASRSTGAGGQPQHF. Here the CDR3 DNA reads TGTGCCAGCAGGAGTACAGGGGCCGGGGGCCAGCCCCAGCATTTT. V gene TRBV2 combines with J gene TRBJ1-5, with 7 bases identical to TRBD1. With 6 bases clipped from V and 7 bases from J, the junction kept 12 bases outside the gene matches. The CDR3 is 15 residues long. Germline V gene data show CDR1 as SNHLY and CDR2 as FYNNEI.

The chain couples TRBV7-9 to TRBJ2-7; 8 nucleotides match TRBD1. There are 12 residues in the CDR3. CDR1 is SEHNR and CDR2 is FQNEAQ in the germline V gene (reference sequence). J was trimmed by 6 bases and V by 5 bases; bases with no gene match: 3. Here the CDR3 DNA reads TGTGCCAGCAGCCTGACAGGGGTCGAGCAGTACTTC. It specifies CASSLTGVEQYF.

The CDR3, as DNA: TGCGCCAGCAGCTTGGGTGCGGAATTAAATTCACCCCTCCACTTT. Translating gives CASSLGAELNSPLHF. The chain uses TRBV5-1 and TRBJ1-6, with D unresolved. Germline loops: CDR1 SGHRS, CDR2 YFSETQ. The CDR3 loop spans 15 amino acids. V was shortened by 0 bases and J by 7 bases, with 11 bases between the two germline ends.

Worth noting for this clone: This sample also contains other DNA sequences that code for the same CDR3. This chain uses TRBV29-1 with TRBJ1-1; possibly TRBD1 for D (5 bases). Germline lookup yields CDR1 SQVTM and CDR2 ANQGSEA. CDR3 size: 10 residues. Trimming pared 7 bases from V and 5 bases from J, leaving 8 bases between. The CDR3 sequence: CSAGRTEAFF. DNA of the CDR3: TGCAGCGCAGGGAGGACTGAAGCTTTCTTT.

This sequence joins TRBV20-1 and TRBJ1-1; D is perhaps TRBD1 (6 bases). V was clipped by 3 bases and J by 8 bases, with 22 bases between them. Germline V gives CDR1 DFQATT, CDR2 SNEGSKA (reference sequence). The CDR3 sequence is 15 residues long. The CDR3 is CSASTGGNLVGEAFF. For the CDR3, the DNA is TGCAGTGCTAGTACGGGGGGCAACCTCGTAGGGGAAGCTTTCTTT.

V is TRBV19 and J is TRBJ2-3; TRBD2 agrees at 8 bases. With V trimmed by 1 base and J by 3 bases, 0 bases remained unmatched. This CDR3 is 14 amino acids long. CDR1 and CDR2 (germline): LNHDA, SQIVND (reference sequence). The CDR3 region is CASSIAGGTDTQYF. The DNA of the CDR3 is TGTGCCAGTAGTATAGCGGGAGGGACAGATACGCAGTATTTT.

V gene TRBV27 combines with J gene TRBJ1-2, with 9 nucleotides matching TRBD1. The germline gives CDR1 MNHEY, CDR2 SMNVEV (reference sequence). The CDR3 covers 16 residues. Trimming removed 5 bases from V and 2 bases from J; junction bases left unmatched: 9. The CDR3 bases are TGTGCCAGCAGTCCACAGGGGGCCCTCCCGAACTATGGCTACACCTTC. Amino acids: CASSPQGALPNYGYTF.

The chain couples TRBV18 to TRBJ1-2; D is undetermined. Germline lookup yields CDR1 KGHSH and CDR2 LQKENI. The CDR3 is 13 amino acids. The V end lost 3 bases, the J end lost 5 bases, and 10 bases lay between the germline ends. Written as DNA, the CDR3 is TGTGCCAGCTCACCGGCCCAGGCTTATGGCTACACCTTC. Its translation: CASSPAQAYGYTF. Based on the CDR3 plus reference TRBV18 and TRBJ1-2, the full variable domain is NAGVMQNPRHLVRRRGQEARLRCSPMKGHSHVYWYRQLPEEGLKFMVYLQKENIIDESGMPKERFSAEFPKEGPSILRIQQVVRGDSAAYFCASSPAQAYGYTFGSGTRLTVV.

The chain is built from TRBV6-6 and TRBJ2-7, with 7 bases identical to TRBD1. V dropped 6 bases and J dropped 5; count of bases not matched to a gene: 16. The CDR3 consists of 16 residues. Germline CDR1 and CDR2: MNHNY and SVGAGI (reference sequence). CDR3 amino acids: CASSPPRDRAPNEQYF. The CDR3 bases are TGTGCCAGCAGCCCACCTCGGGACAGAGCGCCGAACGAGCAGTACTTC.

This chain uses TRBV10-2 with TRBJ1-2, with unresolved D. The length of the CDR3 is 13 residues. Germline V gives CDR1 WSHSY, CDR2 SAAADI. Trimming left V 3 bases short and J 7 bases short, with 12 bases between. CDR3 loop: CASSEVGPTGYTF. CDR3 nucleotide sequence: TGCGCCAGCAGTGAAGTTGGGCCTACTGGCTACACCTTC.